This T cell receptor beta chain is from a study of blood T cell repertoires in COVID-19. The wider study: Donors in the United States, Italy and Spain gave samples during acute or convalescent COVID-19. From T cells, B-cell-depleted T cells, or PBMCs came the material, which was cDNA or gDNA.

Original methodology: Cell counts per sample came from amplifying reference gene primers. This table comes from immunoSEQ multiplex PCR, and its TCRdb copy is limited to in-frame clones, with some not included. From that table come the V and J calls and clone size; the DNA was used to work out D and trimming. The sample has around 450,000 clones; 90% are singletons. Participants spanned ages about 18 to 89 years and resided in roughly 22 US areas. The V gene lost 5 bases and the J gene lost 0 bases, with 17 bases spanning the gap. The length of the CDR3 is 17 residues. Looked up from germline, CDR1 is LNHDA and CDR2 is SQIVND (reference sequence).

Sample: PBMCs or T cells enriched from blood (not recorded which). The chain recombines TRBV19 with TRBJ1-5; D is possibly TRBD1 (6 bases). This clonotype was obtained from a man aged 18-30 years who had recovered from COVID-19. The CDR3 reads CASSSLPGTNSNQPQHF. The CDR3 nucleotides are TGTGCCAGTAGTTCCTTACCCGGGACAAATAGCAATCAGCCCCAGCATTTT.